A selection of T cell receptor beta chains follows, all from one sample in a study of T cells after yellow fever vaccination. Each CDR3 protein gets one entry after TCRdb re-called the 5' RACE reads with MiXCR. The repertoire holds 510,000 or so distinct CDR3 sequences, 15% to 20% seen once, with roughly 13% in the top ten. The specimen was PBMCs, collected 15 days after the yellow fever booster vaccination. These receptor sequences come from a man aged 25-45 years who received the YFV17D yellow fever vaccine. Each CDR3 is given with its conserved first and last residue. The D gene is left open where the match is weak. The listing skips clone size in some rows; elsewhere it reads once, few, many or a size class.

D,V,size,J,DNA,CDR3
TRBD2,TRBV3-1,.,TRBJ2-7,TGTGCCAGCAGCCAAACCGGGACTACCGCACACGAGCAGTACTTC,CASSQTGTTAHEQYF
.,TRBV12-3/TRBV12-4,few,TRBJ2-7,TGTGCCAGCAGGTCGGACATCCAAGCCTACGAGCAGTACTTC,CASRSDIQAYEQYF
TRBD1,TRBV5-1,.,TRBJ2-7,TGCGCCAGCAGCCCAGGGGGGAGACAGGGGAGCTACGAGCAGTACTTC,CASSPGGRQGSYEQYF
TRBD2,TRBV6-2/TRBV6-3,few,TRBJ2-5,TGTGCCAGCAGTTACTCGACGGCTAGCGGGAGGTTCCCGGAAGAGACCCAGTACTTC,CASSYSTASGRFPEETQYF
.,TRBV7-6,.,TRBJ1-6,TGTGCCAGCAGCTTAGCAGCGCGTAATTCACCCCTCCACTTT,CASSLAARNSPLHF
TRBD2,TRBV20-1,.,TRBJ2-7,TGCAGTGCTGAGACTAGCGGGAGGTTTGAGCAGTACTTC,CSAETSGRFEQYF
.,TRBV6-2/TRBV6-3,.,TRBJ2-1,TGTGCCAGCAGTTACTACCTAGGCCGGTTCTTC,CASSYYLGRFF
.,TRBV10-3,few,TRBJ2-7,TGTGCCATCAGTGAGGGGACGCGCTACGAGCAGTACTTC,CAISEGTRYEQYF
TRBD2,TRBV20-1,.,TRBJ2-1,TGCAGTGCCGGGGCCTCCAGCGGGAAACATACCTACAATGAGCAGTTCTTC,CSAGASSGKHTYNEQFF
TRBD2,TRBV20-1,few,TRBJ2-7,TGCAGTGCTATATCCGGGACTAGCGCAACCTACGAGCAGTACTTC,CSAISGTSATYEQYF
TRBD1,TRBV7-2,.,TRBJ2-5,TGTGCCAGCAGCTTTACCGACAGGGAAGAGACCCAGTACTTC,CASSFTDREETQYF
TRBD2,TRBV6-2/TRBV6-3,.,TRBJ2-1,TGTGCCAGCAGTTACGGGACTAGCGGGAGTAATGAGCAGTTCTTC,CASSYGTSGSNEQFF
.,TRBV3-1,few,TRBJ2-5,TGTGCCAGCAGCCAGCCTGGACAGTCGGAGACCCAGTACTTC,CASSQPGQSETQYF
.,TRBV12-3/TRBV12-4,few,TRBJ2-6,TGTGCCAGCACCCCGGACGGGATCTCTGGGGCCAACGTCCTGACTTTC,CASTPDGISGANVLTF
TRBD1,TRBV7-9,few,TRBJ2-7,TGTGCCAGCAGCTGGGACAGAGTCTACGAGCAGTACTTC,CASSWDRVYEQYF
.,TRBV12-3/TRBV12-4,few,TRBJ2-2,TGTGCCAGCAACCAAGACAGAAACACCGGGGAGCTGTTTTTT,CASNQDRNTGELFF
TRBD1,TRBV5-1,.,TRBJ2-5,TGCGGATCCACTTGGGGACAGGGGGCCTTCAGACTAGCGGAAGAGACCCAGTACTTC,CGSTWGQGAFRLAEETQYF
TRBD1,TRBV15,.,TRBJ2-5,TGTGCCACCATCCGACGACAGGGGGCAAGGGAGACCCAGTACTTC,CATIRRQGARETQYF
.,TRBV7-8,few,TRBJ2-5,TGTGCCAGCAGCCCAGGACAGTGGGGTCAAGAGACCCAGTACTTC,CASSPGQWGQETQYF
.,TRBV29-1,few,TRBJ1-3,TGCAGCGTTGAAGCCGGGCCCGGAAACACCATATATTTT,CSVEAGPGNTIYF
TRBD2,TRBV29-1,.,TRBJ2-3,TGCAGCGTTGATGGGCTAGCGGGAGTCCGTGGAGATACGCAGTATTTT,CSVDGLAGVRGDTQYF
TRBD2,TRBV29-1,.,TRBJ2-3,TGCAGCGTTGTGTCTAGCGGGAGTATGAAAGATACGCAGTATTTT,CSVVSSGSMKDTQYF
TRBD2,TRBV20-1,.,TRBJ2-3,TGCAGTGCTAGTTCAGGGACTAACACAGATACGCAGTATTTT,CSASSGTNTDTQYF
.,TRBV11-1,.,TRBJ2-2,TGTGCCAGCGTTAGCAGGAGACCCACCGGGGAGCTGTTTTTT,CASVSRRPTGELFF
TRBD2,TRBV10-3,few,TRBJ2-7,TGTGCCATCAGCCGGGGACTAGCGGAGACCTACGAGCAGTACTTC,CAISRGLAETYEQYF
.,TRBV6-6,few,TRBJ1-1,TGTGCCAGCAGTCGGGGGCGAGCAGCTTTCTTT,CASSRGRAAFF
.,TRBV5-5,.,TRBJ2-1,TGTGCCAGCAGCATTGTGAGGGGGGTATTAGCGGGCTACAATGAGCAGTTCTTC,CASSIVRGVLAGYNEQFF
.,TRBV20-1,.,TRBJ1-3,TGCAGTGCTAGAGCAGGGTCTGGTGGAAACACCATATATTTT,CSARAGSGGNTIYF
.,TRBV6-6,.,TRBJ2-7,TGTGCCATCGGGTTCCCAGCCGTCCACGAGCAGTACTTC,CAIGFPAVHEQYF
.,TRBV20-1,.,TRBJ2-7,TGCAGTGCTAGAGATATCGGACAGAGCTCCTACGAGCAGTACTTC,CSARDIGQSSYEQYF
.,TRBV10-3,few,TRBJ2-7,TGTGCCATCAGTGAGTCGAAGGGCGACTCCTACGAGCAGTACTTC,CAISESKGDSYEQYF
TRBD1,TRBV20-1,.,TRBJ2-7,TGCAGTGCTAGAGATGCGACAGGGGGTACCTACGAGCAGTACTTC,CSARDATGGTYEQYF
.,TRBV20-1,.,TRBJ2-7,TGCAGTGCTAGGGAGAGTGGCCAGCGGGAGCAGTACTTC,CSARESGQREQYF
TRBD1,TRBV2,few,TRBJ2-1,TGTGCCAGCATCCGGGACAGGGGCCCCAATGAGCAGTTCTTC,CASIRDRGPNEQFF
TRBD1,TRBV5-1,few,TRBJ2-7,TGCGCCAGCAGCTCTGATAGGGGGCTCTCCTACGAGCAGTACTTC,CASSSDRGLSYEQYF
.,TRBV12-3/TRBV12-4,.,TRBJ2-7,TGTGCCAGCACCACAGGGTACGGTTACGAGCAGTACTTC,CASTTGYGYEQYF
TRBD1,TRBV15,.,TRBJ2-1,TGTGCCACCCATCCTTCCGGGACAGGGGGTAGACAGTTCTTC,CATHPSGTGGRQFF
.,TRBV15,many,TRBJ2-6,TGTGCCACCAGCAGAGTAGATTCCTCTGGGGCCAACGTCCTGACTTTC,CATSRVDSSGANVLTF
.,TRBV7-2,.,TRBJ2-7,TGTGCCAGCAGCTTAGACGGCGTAACCACCTACGAGCAGTACTTC,CASSLDGVTTYEQYF
.,TRBV5-4,few,TRBJ2-3,TGTGCCAGCAGTCGCGCCGGGGGCGCTAGCACAGATACGCAGTATTTT,CASSRAGGASTDTQYF
TRBD1,TRBV12-3/TRBV12-4,many,TRBJ2-3,TGTGCCAGCAGTCGGGACAGGGTGGCAGATACGCAGTATTTT,CASSRDRVADTQYF